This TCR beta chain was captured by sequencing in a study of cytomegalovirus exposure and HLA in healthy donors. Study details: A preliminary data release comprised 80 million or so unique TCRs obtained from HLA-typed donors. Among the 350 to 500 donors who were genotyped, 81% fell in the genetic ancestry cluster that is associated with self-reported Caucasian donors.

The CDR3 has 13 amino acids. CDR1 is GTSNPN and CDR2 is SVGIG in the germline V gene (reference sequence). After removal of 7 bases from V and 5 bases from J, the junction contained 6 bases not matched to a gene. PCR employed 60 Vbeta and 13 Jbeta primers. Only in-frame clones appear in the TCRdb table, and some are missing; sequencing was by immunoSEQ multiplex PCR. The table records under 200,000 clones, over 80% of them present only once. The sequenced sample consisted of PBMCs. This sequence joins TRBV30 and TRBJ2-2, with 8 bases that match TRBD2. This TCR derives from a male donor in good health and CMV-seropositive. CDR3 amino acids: CASPGLVTGELFF. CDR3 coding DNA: TGTGCCTCTCCGGGACTAGTGACCGGGGAGCTGTTTTTT.